This T cell receptor beta chain was recorded in a study of shared clonotypes between healthy human individuals. The V gene lost 1 base and the J gene lost 8 bases, with 18 bases spanning the gap. The CDR3 consists of 16 residues. From germline, CDR1 is SGHRS and CDR2 YFSETQ. Sequencing used immunoSEQ multiplex PCR; TCRdb keeps in-frame clones, though not all of them. Of about 490,000 clones listed, less than 80% are singletons. The chain couples TRBV5-1 to TRBJ2-2, with D hard to call. Source material: PBMCs. The source is a woman between 35 and 50 years old in good health. Some clones in this sample may be carry-over from other donors' samples. The CDR3 spells CASSLLAPNSGGELFF. DNA of the CDR3: TGCGCCAGCAGCTTGTTGGCTCCTAACTCAGGTGGGGAGCTGTTTTTT.